Sequencing of this T cell receptor (beta chain) was carried out in a study of shared clonotypes between healthy human individuals. TCRdb keeps only in-frame clones here, not all; method: immunoSEQ multiplex PCR. The table shows 2 million to 2.5 million clones, with roughly 95% occurring only once. Worth noting for this clone: Its antigen remains unknown.

Whole-study findings and limits: Sharing across a few donors was seen in 4% to 6.5% of naive CD4 clonotypes.

Per the germline V gene, CDR1 is SNHLY and CDR2 is FYNNEI. V lost 6 bases to trimming and J lost 5 bases, with 11 bases between them. The CDR3 length is 13 residues. The sequence was obtained from a man aged 18-30 years in good health. The rearrangement joins TRBV2 to TRBJ2-1; possible D gene TRBD1, 6 bases. Sequences were obtained from naive CD4+ T cells sorted from blood. This sample's subset: CD45RA+ positively selected. The CDR3, as DNA: TGTGCCAGCAGCGAAACAGGGAACAATGAGCAGTTCTTC. As protein: CASSETGNNEQFF. The full variable domain, with the rest looked up from reference TRBV2 and TRBJ2-1, is EPEVTQTPSHQVTQMGQEVILRCVPISNHLYFYWYRQILGQKVEFLVSFYNNEISEKSEIFDDQFSVERPDGSNFTLKIRSTKLEDSAMYFCASSETGNNEQFFGPGTRLTVL.